This TCR beta chain was obtained from a study of CXCR3-negative and CXCR3-positive naive CD8 T cells. Study-wide results and caveats: The TRBV-TRBJ usage of naive CXCR3-negative and CXCR3-positive cells was similar, but that of memory cells differed. Memory CD8+ cells showed much lower diversity, while both naive subsets were comparably high. Freshly isolated PBMCs were used in most assays, given partial CXCR3 loss after freezing.

A word on this clonotype: The antigen is not known.

In germline, CDR1 is SGDLS, CDR2 YYNGEE. The CDR3 is made up of 19 amino acids. Libraries of TRB cDNA were made by 5' RACE and carried UMIs. With the 5' RACE reads reprocessed, TCRdb shows one record per CDR3 protein and no DNA. The sample has over 35,000 distinct CDR3 sequences, and its top ten clones hold 14% to 15%. The sample comprised memory CD8+ T cells from blood. The chain couples TRBV9 to TRBJ2-4; TCRdb's D gene call, TRBD2, goes unchecked for lack of DNA. The TCR originated in a human donor in good health. Some clones in this sample may be carry-over from other donors' samples. The CDR3 sequence: CASSAGTSGGTVAKNIQHF.